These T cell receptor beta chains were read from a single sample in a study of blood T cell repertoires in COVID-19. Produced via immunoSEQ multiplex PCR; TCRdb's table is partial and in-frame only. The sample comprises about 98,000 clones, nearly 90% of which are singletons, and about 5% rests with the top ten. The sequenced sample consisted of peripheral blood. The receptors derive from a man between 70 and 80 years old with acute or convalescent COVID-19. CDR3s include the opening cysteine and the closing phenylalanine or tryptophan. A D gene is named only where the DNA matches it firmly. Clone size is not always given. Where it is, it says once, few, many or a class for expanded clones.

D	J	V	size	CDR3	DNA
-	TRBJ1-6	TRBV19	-	CASSTQTGDNSPLHF	TGTGCCAGTAGTACTCAGACAGGAGATAATTCACCCCTCCACTTT
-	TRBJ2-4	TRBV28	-	CASGDTLAKNIQYF	TGTGCCAGCGGGGACACCCTAGCCAAAAACATTCAGTACTTC
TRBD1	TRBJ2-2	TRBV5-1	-	CASSFRTGGNPNTGELFF	TGCGCCAGCAGCTTCCGGACAGGGGGCAACCCGAACACCGGGGAGCTGTTTTTT
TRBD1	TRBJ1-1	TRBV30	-	CARRTGRATEAFF	TGTGCCCGCCGGACAGGGAGGGCCACTGAAGCTTTCTTT
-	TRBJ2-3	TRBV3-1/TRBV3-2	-	CASSQTHSTDTQYF	TGTGCCAGCAGCCAAACCCACTCCACAGATACGCAGTATTTT
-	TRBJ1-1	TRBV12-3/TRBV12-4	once	CASSFTQGTEAFF	TGTGCCAGCAGTTTCACACAGGGTACTGAAGCTTTCTTT
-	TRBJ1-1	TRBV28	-	CASNFRQMNTEAFF	TGTGCCAGCAACTTCCGACAGATGAACACTGAAGCTTTCTTT
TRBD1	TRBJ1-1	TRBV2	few	CASTQGQGGTEAFF	TGTGCCAGCACCCAGGGACAGGGGGGGACTGAAGCTTTCTTT
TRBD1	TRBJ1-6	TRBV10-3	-	CAISSAGQRRSPLHF	TGTGCCATCAGCTCCGCGGGACAGAGAAGGTCACCCCTCCACTTT
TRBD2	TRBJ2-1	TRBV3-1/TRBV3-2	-	CASSHGGAGGLLNEQFF	TGTGCCAGCAGCCACGGCGGTGCGGGGGGGCTCCTCAATGAGCAGTTCTTC
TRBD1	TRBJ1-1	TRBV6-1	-	CASSERTGEAFF	TGTGCCAGCAGTGAACGGACAGGGGAAGCTTTCTTT
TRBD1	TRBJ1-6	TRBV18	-	CASSPRQGSDSPLHF	TGTGCCAGCTCACCGCGACAGGGTAGCGATTCACCCCTCCACTTT
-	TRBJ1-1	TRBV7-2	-	CASSLMHGGEAFF	TGTGCCAGCAGCTTAATGCACGGGGGTGAAGCTTTCTTT
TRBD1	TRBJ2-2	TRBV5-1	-	CASSKGAENTGELFF	TGCGCCAGCAGCAAGGGGGCGGAGAACACCGGGGAGCTGTTTTTT
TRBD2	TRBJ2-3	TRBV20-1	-	CPKRGYTQYF	TGCCCTAAGCGGGGGTATACGCAGTATTTT
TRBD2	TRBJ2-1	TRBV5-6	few	CASSLAGSAGGRRKQFF	TGTGCCAGCAGCTTGGCCGGTTCGGCGGGGGGGCGGCGAAAGCAGTTCTTC
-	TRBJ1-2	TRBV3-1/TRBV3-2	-	CASSQEAAASNYGYTF	TGTGCCAGCAGCCAAGAGGCTGCAGCGTCCAACTATGGCTACACCTTC
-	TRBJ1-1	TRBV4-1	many	CASSQGVLSTEAFF	TGCGCCAGCAGCCAAGGAGTGTTGAGCACTGAAGCTTTCTTT
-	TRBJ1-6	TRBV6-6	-	CAISMGGSNNSPLHF	TGTGCCATTTCCATGGGGGGGTCCAACAATTCACCCCTCCACTTT
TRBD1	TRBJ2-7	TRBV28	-	CASSPPGQSYEQYF	TGTGCCAGCAGTCCCCCGGGACAGTCCTACGAGCAGTACTTC
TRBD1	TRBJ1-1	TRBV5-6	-	CASSLGQGTMNTEAFF	TGTGCCAGCAGCTTGGGACAGGGGACTATGAACACTGAAGCTTTCTTT
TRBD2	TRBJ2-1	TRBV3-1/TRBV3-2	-	CASSPKGLGQFF	TGTGCCAGCAGCCCTAAAGGACTAGGGCAGTTCTTC
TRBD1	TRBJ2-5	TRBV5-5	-	CASSGGQGRLETQYF	TGTGCCAGCAGCGGGGGACAGGGTAGGTTGGAGACCCAGTACTTC
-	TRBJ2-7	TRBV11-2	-	CASSLDGGGGSTYEQYF	TGTGCCAGCAGCTTAGATGGAGGCGGGGGCTCCACCTACGAGCAGTACTTC
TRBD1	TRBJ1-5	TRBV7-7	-	CASSLKARAGGFCQPQHF	TGTGCCAGCAGCTTAAAAGCGCGCGCAGGGGGTTTCTGTCAGCCCCAGCATTTT
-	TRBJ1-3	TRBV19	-	CASSIIRGVGNTIYF	TGTGCCAGTAGTATCATCAGGGGAGTTGGAAACACCATATATTTT
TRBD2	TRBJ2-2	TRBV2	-	CASSDSGWTGELFF	TGTGCCAGCAGTGATAGCGGGTGGACCGGGGAGCTGTTTTTT
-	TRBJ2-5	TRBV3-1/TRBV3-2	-	CASSQVPEETQYF	TGTGCCAGCAGCCAAGTCCCGGAGGAGACCCAGTACTTC
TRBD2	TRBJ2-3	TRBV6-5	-	CASSYSTSGGQDTQYF	TGTGCCAGCAGTTACTCGACTAGCGGGGGTCAGGATACGCAGTATTTT
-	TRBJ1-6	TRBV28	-	CASKVGGKNSPLHF	TGTGCCAGCAAGGTCGGGGGTAAAAACTCACCCCTCCACTTT
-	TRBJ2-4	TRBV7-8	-	CASSFDRFLRKNIQYF	TGTGCCAGCAGCTTTGACAGGTTTCTCCGCAAAAACATTCAGTACTTC
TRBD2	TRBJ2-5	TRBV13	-	CASSPVRLAGPPGTQYF	TGTGCCAGCAGCCCGGTCCGACTAGCGGGGCCCCCGGGGACCCAGTACTTC
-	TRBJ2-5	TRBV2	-	CASSGLGEGSKTQYF	TGTGCCAGCAGTGGGTTAGGGGAAGGGTCCAAGACCCAGTACTTC
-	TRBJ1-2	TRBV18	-	CASSDTQKGQGYGYTF	TGTGCCAGCTCCGATACTCAAAAAGGGCAGGGCTATGGCTACACCTTC
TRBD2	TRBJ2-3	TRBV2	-	CASSRLAGGTDTQYF	TGTGCCAGCAGTCGACTAGCGGGGGGAACAGATACGCAGTATTTT
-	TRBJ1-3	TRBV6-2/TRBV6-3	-	CASSSNGVPGNTIYF	TGTGCCAGCAGTTCTAACGGGGTTCCTGGAAACACCATATATTTT
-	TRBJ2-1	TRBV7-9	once	CASRYGGGSYNEQFF	TGTGCCAGCAGATATGGGGGAGGCTCCTACAATGAGCAGTTCTTC
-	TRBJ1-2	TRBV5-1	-	CASSQESYGYTF	TGCGCCAGCTCGCAGGAATCCTATGGCTACACCTTC
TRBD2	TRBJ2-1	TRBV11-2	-	CASSTGTSTYNEQFF	TGTGCCAGCAGTACCGGGACTAGTACCTACAATGAGCAGTTCTTC
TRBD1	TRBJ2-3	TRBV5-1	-	CASRRTGVDTQYF	TGCGCCAGCAGGCGGACAGGGGTGGATACGCAGTATTTT
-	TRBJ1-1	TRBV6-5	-	CASRPGHPNTEAFF	TGTGCCAGCAGGCCGGGACACCCGAACACTGAAGCTTTCTTT
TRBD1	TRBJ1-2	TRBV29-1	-	CSVERQGSMSGYTF	TGCAGCGTCGAGAGACAGGGCTCGATGAGTGGCTACACCTTC
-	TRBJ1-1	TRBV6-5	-	CASSPSTQAQAFF	TGTGCCAGCAGCCCATCTACACAGGCTCAAGCTTTCTTT
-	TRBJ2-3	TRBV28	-	CASSLSLGSTQYF	TGTGCCAGCAGTTTATCGCTAGGAAGTACGCAGTATTTT
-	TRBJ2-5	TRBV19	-	CASLPPGQETQYF	TGTGCCAGCCTCCCCCCCGGGCAAGAGACCCAGTACTTC
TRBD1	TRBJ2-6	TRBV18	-	CASSPLPGTGGSDSGANVLTF	TGTGCCAGCTCACCACTCCCCGGGACAGGGGGCTCCGATTCTGGGGCCAACGTCCTGACTTTC
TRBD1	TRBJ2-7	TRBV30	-	CAWSVYGTVSYEQYF	TGTGCCTGGAGTGTATATGGGACAGTCTCCTACGAGCAGTACTTC
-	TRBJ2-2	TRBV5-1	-	CASSSQRQAGELFF	TGCGCCAGCAGCTCCCAGAGACAGGCCGGGGAGCTGTTTTTT
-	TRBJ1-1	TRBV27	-	CASRKSKEAFF	TGTGCCAGCAGAAAGAGCAAGGAAGCTTTCTTT
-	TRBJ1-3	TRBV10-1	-	CASSGELGNTIYF	TGCGCCAGCTCGGGGGAACTTGGAAACACCATATATTTT
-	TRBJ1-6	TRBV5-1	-	CASTLRTGSNSPLHF	TGCGCCAGCACCCTCAGAACAGGGTCCAATTCACCCCTCCACTTT
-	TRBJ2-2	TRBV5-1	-	CASSEDPASFDVDTGELFF	TGCGCCAGCAGCGAGGATCCCGCAAGTTTTGACGTTGACACCGGGGAGCTGTTTTTT
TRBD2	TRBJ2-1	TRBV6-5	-	CASRSGGAYNEQFF	TGTGCCAGCAGAAGCGGGGGGGCCTACAATGAGCAGTTCTTC
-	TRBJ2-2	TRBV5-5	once	CASSLFVSNTGELFF	TGTGCCAGCAGCTTGTTTGTGAGCAACACCGGGGAGCTGTTTTTT
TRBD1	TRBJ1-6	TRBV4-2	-	CASSEGAENSPLHF	TGTGCCAGCAGCGAGGGGGCGGAGAATTCACCCCTCCACTTT
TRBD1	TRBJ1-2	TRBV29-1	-	CSGGQGEGYTF	TGCAGCGGGGGACAGGGGGAGGGCTACACCTTC
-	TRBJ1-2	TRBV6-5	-	CASSGSGYTF	TGTGCGAGCTCAGGATCCGGCTACACCTTC